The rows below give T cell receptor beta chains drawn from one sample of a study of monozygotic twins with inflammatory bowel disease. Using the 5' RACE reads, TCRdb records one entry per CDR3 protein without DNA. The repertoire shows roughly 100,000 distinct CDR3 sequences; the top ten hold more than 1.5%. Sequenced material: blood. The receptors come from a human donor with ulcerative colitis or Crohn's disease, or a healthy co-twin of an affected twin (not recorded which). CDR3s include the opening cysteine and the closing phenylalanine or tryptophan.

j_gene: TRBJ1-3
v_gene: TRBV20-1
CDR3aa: CSAKKDSSGNTIYF

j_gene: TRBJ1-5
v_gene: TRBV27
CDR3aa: CASSFAGVSNQPQHF

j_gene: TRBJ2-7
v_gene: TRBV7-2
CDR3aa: CASSFSAESSYEQYF

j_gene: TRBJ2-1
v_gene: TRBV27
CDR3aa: CASSGLSQGHEQFF

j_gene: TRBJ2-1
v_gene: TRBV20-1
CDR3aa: CSAGLATSGRAGEQFF

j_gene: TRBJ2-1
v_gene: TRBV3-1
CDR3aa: CASSQGSGREGCEQFF

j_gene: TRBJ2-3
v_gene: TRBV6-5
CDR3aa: CASSYGTNTDTQYF

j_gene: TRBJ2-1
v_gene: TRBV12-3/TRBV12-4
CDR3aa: CASSLSGTPGSYNEQFF

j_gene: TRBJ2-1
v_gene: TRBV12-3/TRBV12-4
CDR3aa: CASSLGTHNEQFF

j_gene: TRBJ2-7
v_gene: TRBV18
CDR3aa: CASSLPVGGEQYF

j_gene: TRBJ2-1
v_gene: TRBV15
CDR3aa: CATSPVRGGSYNEQFF

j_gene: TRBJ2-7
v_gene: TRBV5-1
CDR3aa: CASTAGQGHLMEQYF

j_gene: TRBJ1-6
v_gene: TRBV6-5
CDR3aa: CASSYSYGPKNSPLHF

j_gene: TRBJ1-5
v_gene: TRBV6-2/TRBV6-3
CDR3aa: CASSNSGPRNQPQHF

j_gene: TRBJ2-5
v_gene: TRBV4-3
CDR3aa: CASSQDRSGETQYF

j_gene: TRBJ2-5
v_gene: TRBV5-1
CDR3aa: CASSPAPSSGETQYF

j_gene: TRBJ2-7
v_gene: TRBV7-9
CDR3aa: CASSSWGKGYEQYF

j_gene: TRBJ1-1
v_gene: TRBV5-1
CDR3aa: CASTLGQGVGTEAFF

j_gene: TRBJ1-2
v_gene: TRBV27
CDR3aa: CASSFQGNYGYTF

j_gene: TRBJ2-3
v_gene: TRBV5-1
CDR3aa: CASSRGGVDTQYF

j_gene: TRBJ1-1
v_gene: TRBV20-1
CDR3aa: CSARVQAVLHTEAFF

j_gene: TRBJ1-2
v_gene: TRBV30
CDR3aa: CAWSVGFGSGYTF

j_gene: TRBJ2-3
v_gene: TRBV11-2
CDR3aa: CASSLVGSDTQYF

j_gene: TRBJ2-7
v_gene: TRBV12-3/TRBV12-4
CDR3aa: CASSLGAGAGEQYF

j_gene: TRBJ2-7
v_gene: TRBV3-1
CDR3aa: CASSHFDSYEQYF

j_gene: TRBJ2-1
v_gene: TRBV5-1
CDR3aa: CASSQSSYNEQFF

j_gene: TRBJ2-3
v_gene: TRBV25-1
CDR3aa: CASSELLLNKDTQYF

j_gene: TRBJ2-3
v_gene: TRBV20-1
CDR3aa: CSANSGTLSDTQYF

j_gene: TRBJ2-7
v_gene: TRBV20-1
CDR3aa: CSAKSDTYEQYF

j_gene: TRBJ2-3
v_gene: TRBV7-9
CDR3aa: CASSLSGQDTQYF

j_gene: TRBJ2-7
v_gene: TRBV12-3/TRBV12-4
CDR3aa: CASSHRVTEQYF

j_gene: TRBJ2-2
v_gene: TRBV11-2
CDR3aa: CASSFGGGELFF

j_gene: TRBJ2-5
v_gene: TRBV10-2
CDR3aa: CASSEVPSVKETQYF

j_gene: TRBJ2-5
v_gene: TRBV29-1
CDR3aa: CSAGVAGTSGRWDLETQYF

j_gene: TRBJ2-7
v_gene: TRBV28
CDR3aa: CASTSGWGYEQYF

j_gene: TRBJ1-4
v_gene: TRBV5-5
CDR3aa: CASSLVFSEKLFF

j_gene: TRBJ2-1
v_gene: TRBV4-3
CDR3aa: CASSQTTSASYNEQFF

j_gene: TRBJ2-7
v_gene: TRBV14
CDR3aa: CASSQVSTGTTYEQYF

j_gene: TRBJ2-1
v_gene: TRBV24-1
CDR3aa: CATTNSGSGGEQFF

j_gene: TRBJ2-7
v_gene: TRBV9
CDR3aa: CASSPEDRLYEQYF

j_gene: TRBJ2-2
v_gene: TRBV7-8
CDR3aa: CASSPSRAGLSTGELFF

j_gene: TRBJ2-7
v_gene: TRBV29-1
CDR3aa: CSVRWGYEQYF

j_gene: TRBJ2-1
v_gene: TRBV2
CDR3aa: CASSVMGSDNEQFF

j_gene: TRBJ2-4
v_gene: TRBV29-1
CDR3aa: CSVAGTMLAKNIQYF

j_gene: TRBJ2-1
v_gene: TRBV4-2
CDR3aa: CASSLGNNEQFF

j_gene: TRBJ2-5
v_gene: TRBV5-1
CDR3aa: CASRLGTLGARETQYF

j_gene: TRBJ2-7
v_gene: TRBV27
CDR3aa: CASRHQQGFSYEQYF

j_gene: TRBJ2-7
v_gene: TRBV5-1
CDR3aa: CASSQGQQYEQYF

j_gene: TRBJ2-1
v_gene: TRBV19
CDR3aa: CASKAEAGVLNEQFF

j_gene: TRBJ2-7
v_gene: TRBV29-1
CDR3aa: CSVVNSGGGGEQYF

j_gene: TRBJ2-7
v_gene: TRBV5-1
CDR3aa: CASSLGPPTGGSEQYF

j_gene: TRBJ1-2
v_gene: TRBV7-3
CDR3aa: CASSMDRGYGYTF

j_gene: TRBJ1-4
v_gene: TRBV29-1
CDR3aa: CSVVPGPRGSTNEKLFF

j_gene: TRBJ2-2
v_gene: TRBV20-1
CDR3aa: CSAQGLDTGELFF

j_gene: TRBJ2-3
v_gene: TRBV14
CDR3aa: CASRITGEWGTQYF

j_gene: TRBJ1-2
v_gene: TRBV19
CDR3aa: CASSIGANGGYTF

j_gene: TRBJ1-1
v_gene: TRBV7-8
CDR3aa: CASSLPGGAVSFF

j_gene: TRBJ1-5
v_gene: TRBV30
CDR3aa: CAWGAGGHQPQHF

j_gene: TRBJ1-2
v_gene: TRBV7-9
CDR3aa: CASSLGRGYTF